Listed below are T cell receptor beta chains from one sample, sequenced in a study of T cells after yellow fever vaccination. TCRdb analysed the 5' RACE reads with MiXCR anew, one entry per CDR3 protein. The sample has fewer than 350,000 distinct CDR3 sequences, about 8.7% seen once. Sequenced material: PBMCs, taken on the day of the first yellow fever vaccination. These receptors all come from a man younger than 35 who received the YFV17D yellow fever vaccine. Each CDR3 is given with its conserved first and last residue. The order of the fields is D gene, clone size, J gene, V gene, CDR3 protein, CDR3 DNA. A D gene is named only where the DNA matches it firmly. Not all rows give a size; the values are once, few, many and, for expanded clones, a class.

d_gene: TRBD1
abundance: NA
j_gene: TRBJ1-1
v_gene: TRBV29-1
CDR3aa: CSVGQVFTEAFF
CDR3nt: TGCAGCGTGGGACAGGTCTTCACTGAAGCTTTCTTT

d_gene: NA
abundance: NA
j_gene: TRBJ2-3
v_gene: TRBV10-3
CDR3aa: CAISEERRGWDTQYF
CDR3nt: TGTGCCATCAGTGAGGAGCGGCGGGGATGGGATACGCAGTATTTT

d_gene: NA
abundance: NA
j_gene: TRBJ1-1
v_gene: TRBV15
CDR3aa: CATSRWKGAEAFF
CDR3nt: TGTGCCACCAGCAGATGGAAGGGCGCTGAAGCTTTCTTT

d_gene: NA
abundance: few
j_gene: TRBJ2-2
v_gene: TRBV5-1
CDR3aa: CASSPGPGEVTGELFF
CDR3nt: TGCGCCAGCAGCCCAGGGCCAGGGGAGGTCACCGGGGAGCTGTTTTTT

d_gene: NA
abundance: NA
j_gene: TRBJ2-7
v_gene: TRBV12-3/TRBV12-4
CDR3aa: CASSSAGTYEQYF
CDR3nt: TGTGCCAGCAGTTCAGCAGGGACCTACGAGCAGTACTTC

d_gene: NA
abundance: few
j_gene: TRBJ1-1
v_gene: TRBV9
CDR3aa: CASSVAGDTEAFF
CDR3nt: TGTGCCAGCAGCGTAGCGGGGGACACTGAAGCTTTCTTT

d_gene: TRBD1
abundance: NA
j_gene: TRBJ1-5
v_gene: TRBV18
CDR3aa: CASSDREGSNQPQHF
CDR3nt: TGTGCCAGCTCGGACAGGGAGGGAAGCAATCAGCCCCAGCATTTT

d_gene: NA
abundance: many
j_gene: TRBJ2-7
v_gene: TRBV2
CDR3aa: CASSEDRSYEQYF
CDR3nt: TGTGCCAGCAGTGAAGATAGATCCTACGAGCAGTACTTC

d_gene: TRBD1
abundance: few
j_gene: TRBJ2-2
v_gene: TRBV3-1
CDR3aa: CASSEGQGARNTGELFF
CDR3nt: TGTGCCAGCAGCGAGGGACAGGGGGCGCGTAACACCGGGGAGCTGTTTTTT

d_gene: NA
abundance: NA
j_gene: TRBJ2-5
v_gene: TRBV18
CDR3aa: CASSPRLGVSQETQYF
CDR3nt: TGTGCCAGCTCACCGCGTCTGGGGGTATCGCAAGAGACCCAGTACTTC

d_gene: NA
abundance: many
j_gene: TRBJ1-6
v_gene: TRBV5-1
CDR3aa: CASSFQGPNSPLHF
CDR3nt: TGCGCCAGCAGCTTTCAGGGCCCTAATTCACCCCTCCACTTT

d_gene: TRBD1
abundance: few
j_gene: TRBJ2-5
v_gene: TRBV18
CDR3aa: CASSPLRTGQETQYF
CDR3nt: TGTGCCAGCTCGCCACTCCGGACAGGGCAGGAGACCCAGTACTTC

d_gene: NA
abundance: many
j_gene: TRBJ2-3
v_gene: TRBV7-6
CDR3aa: CASSSQTLTRDTQYF
CDR3nt: TGTGCCAGCAGCTCACAAACCCTCACTCGAGATACGCAGTATTTT